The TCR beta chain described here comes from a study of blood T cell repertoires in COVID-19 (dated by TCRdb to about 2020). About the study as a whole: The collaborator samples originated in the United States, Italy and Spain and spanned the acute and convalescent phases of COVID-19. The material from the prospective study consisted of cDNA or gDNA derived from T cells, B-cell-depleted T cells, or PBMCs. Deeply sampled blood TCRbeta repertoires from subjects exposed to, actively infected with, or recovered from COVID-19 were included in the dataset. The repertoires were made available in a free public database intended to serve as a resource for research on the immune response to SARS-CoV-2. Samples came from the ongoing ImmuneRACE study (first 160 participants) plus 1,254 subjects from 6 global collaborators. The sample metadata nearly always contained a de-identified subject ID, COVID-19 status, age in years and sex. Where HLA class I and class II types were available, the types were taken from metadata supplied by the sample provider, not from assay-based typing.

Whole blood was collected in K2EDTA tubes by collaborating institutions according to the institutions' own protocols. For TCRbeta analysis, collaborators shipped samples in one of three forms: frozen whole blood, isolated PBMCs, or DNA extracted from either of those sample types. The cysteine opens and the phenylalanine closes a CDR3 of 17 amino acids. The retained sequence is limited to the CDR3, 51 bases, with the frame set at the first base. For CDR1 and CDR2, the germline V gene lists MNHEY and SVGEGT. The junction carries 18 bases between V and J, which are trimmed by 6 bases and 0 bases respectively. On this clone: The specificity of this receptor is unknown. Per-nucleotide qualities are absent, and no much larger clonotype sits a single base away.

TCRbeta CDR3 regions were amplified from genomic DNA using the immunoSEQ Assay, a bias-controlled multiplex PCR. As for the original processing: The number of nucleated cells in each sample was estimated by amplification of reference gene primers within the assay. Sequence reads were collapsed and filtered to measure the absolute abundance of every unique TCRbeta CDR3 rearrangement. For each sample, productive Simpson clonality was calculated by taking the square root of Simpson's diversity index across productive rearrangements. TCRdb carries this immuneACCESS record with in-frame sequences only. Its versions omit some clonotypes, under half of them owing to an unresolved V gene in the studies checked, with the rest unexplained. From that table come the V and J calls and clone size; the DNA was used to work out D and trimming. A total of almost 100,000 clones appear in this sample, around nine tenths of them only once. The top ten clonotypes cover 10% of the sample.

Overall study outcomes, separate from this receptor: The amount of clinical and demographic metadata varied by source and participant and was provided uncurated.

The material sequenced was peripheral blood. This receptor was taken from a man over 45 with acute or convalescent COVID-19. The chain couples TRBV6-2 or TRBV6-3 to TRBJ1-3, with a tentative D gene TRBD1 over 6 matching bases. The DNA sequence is TGTGCCAGCAGCCAAGACAGGACCATAAGCTCTGGAAACACCATATATTTT. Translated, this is CASSQDRTISSGNTIYF.